This entry features one T cell receptor (beta chain) sequence. What it binds is not known. With 60 Vbeta and 13 Jbeta primers, the PCR was carried out. Data came from immunoSEQ multiplex PCR; TCRdb stores just in-frame clones and leaves some out. This repertoire shows around 130,000 clones, approximately 79% found once; its top ten account for 2.1%. This sample stems from a study of cytomegalovirus exposure and HLA in healthy donors. CDR1 and CDR2 from the germline V gene are SGHDT and YYEEEE. The CDR3 has 16 amino acids. V lost 0 bases, J lost 2 bases, and 5 bases stayed unmatched. Study conclusions and caveats: Later analysis found that TCR beta chains associated with HLA were more clonally expanded than other, equally common chains.

Source material: PBMCs. The clonotype was recovered from a man aged 25-45 years in good health and CMV-seronegative. The chain couples TRBV5-6 to TRBJ1-3; 7 bases map to TRBD1. CDR3 sequence (DNA): TGTGCCAGCAGCTTGGCGATAGGGACAGCTGGAAACACCATATATTTT. Protein: CASSLAIGTAGNTIYF.